These 17 T cell receptor beta chains were all obtained from the same sample, sequenced in a study of T cells after yellow fever vaccination. TCRdb recomputed calls from the 5' RACE reads with MiXCR, one row per CDR3 protein. Of about 320,000 distinct CDR3 sequences listed, about 4.5% are singletons. The sequences come from PBMCs, collected 15 days after the yellow fever booster vaccination. Receptors were obtained from a man between 18 and 35 years old who received the YFV17D yellow fever vaccine.

This clonotype was counted many times. The rearrangement links TRBV5-1 to TRBJ1-1, with D possibly being TRBD1 (5 bases). V lost 2 bases and J lost 4, with 12 bases in between. The CDR3 extends over 14 amino acids. Per germline, CDR1 SGHRS and CDR2 YFSETQ. The CDR3 nucleotides are TGCGCCAGCAGCTTCATGGGGCATGGCACTGAAGCTTTCTTT. This codes for CASSFMGHGTEAFF. Supplemented by reference TRBV5-1 and TRBJ1-1, the full variable domain reads KAGVTQTPRYLIKTRGQQVTLSCSPISGHRSVSWYQQTPGQGLQFLFEYFSETQRNKGNFPGRFSGRQFSNSRSEMNVSTLELGDSALYLCASSFMGHGTEAFFGQGTRLTVV.

This clonotype was seen a few times. The gene calls are TRBV7-7 and TRBJ2-2; unclear D gene. Deletions cut 4 bases from V and 1 base from J, with 13 bases between. This CDR3 has 16 amino acids. CDR1 is SSHAT, CDR2 FNYEAQ, per germline (reference sequence). CDR3: CASSSSANLNTGELFF. CDR3 DNA sequence: TGTGCCAGCAGCTCCTCAGCGAACCTGAACACCGGGGAGCTGTTTTTT.

Comments on this clonotype: A much larger clone differs by one base, so this may be a read error. The chain recombines TRBV6-5 with TRBJ2-2; the D gene could be TRBD1 or TRBD2 (5 bases each). The V gene lost 6 bases and the J gene lost 6 bases, with 11 bases spanning the gap. Germline V CDR1 and CDR2: MNHEY, SVGAGI. The CDR3 covers 13 residues. CDR3 sequence reads: CASRMGVSGELFF. The CDR3, as DNA: TGTGCCAGCAGGATGGGGGTCTCCGGGGAGCTGTTTTTT.

The chain uses TRBV6-6 and TRBJ2-1, with TRBD1 matching over 10 bases. The CDR3 contains 15 residues. Germline CDR1 MNHNY, CDR2 SVGAGI (reference sequence). With 7 bases clipped from V and 7 bases from J, the junction kept 10 bases outside the gene matches. CDR3 nucleotides: TGTGCCAGCACCGTACCGGGACAGGGGTCGAATGAGCAGTTCTTC. Amino acids: CASTVPGQGSNEQFF.

This clonotype came up many times. The chain combines TRBV20-1 with TRBJ1-5; D is unresolved. Germline loops: CDR1 DFQATT, CDR2 SNEGSKA (reference sequence). V was shortened by 2 bases and J by 7 bases, with 15 bases between the two germline ends. The CDR3 is made up of 14 amino acids. The DNA for the CDR3 is TGCAGTGCTAGAAGTGGTGCGGAGATCCAGCCCCAGCATTTT. It specifies CSARSGAEIQPQHF.

This clonotype appeared many times. The chain joins TRBV4-1 to TRBJ2-1; D remains ambiguous. Germline V gene data show CDR1 as MGHRA and CDR2 as YSYEKL. V was shortened by 3 bases and J by 8 bases, with 8 bases between the two germline ends. This CDR3 is 12 amino acids long. The CDR3 DNA sequence: TGCGCCAGCAGCCATCGATGGGATGAGCAGTTCTTC. Its protein product is CASSHRWDEQFF.

This clonotype turned up a few times. The chain couples TRBV18 to TRBJ2-5, with 9 bases matching TRBD1. The CDR3 has 13 amino acids. Germline values: CDR1 KGHSH, CDR2 LQKENI. Unmatched junction bases numbered 4, after V lost 8 bases and J lost 3 bases. The CDR3 coding sequence is TGTGCCAGCCTGGGACAGGGCGAAGAGACCCAGTACTTC. It yields the protein CASLGQGEETQYF.

A few counts support this clonotype. V gene TRBV4-2 combines with J gene TRBJ2-2; 7 positions agree with TRBD1. With V trimmed by 0 bases and J by 0 bases, 10 bases remained unmatched. The CDR3 extends over 19 amino acids. Germline V gene sequence: CDR1 LGHNA, CDR2 YNFKEQ. As DNA, the CDR3 is TGTGCCAGCAGCCAAGACTACTCCGGACAGGCCGCGAACACCGGGGAGCTGTTTTTT. It specifies CASSQDYSGQAANTGELFF.

This clonotype was counted at least ten times. This sequence joins TRBV20-1 and TRBJ2-1; D gene unclear. Germline V gene data show CDR1 as DFQATT and CDR2 as SNEGSKA (reference sequence). V lost 3 bases, J lost 5 bases, and 2 bases lay in between. This CDR3 comprises 10 residues. CDR3 amino acids: CSASDNEQFF. The DNA of the CDR3 is TGCAGTGCTAGCGACAATGAGCAGTTCTTC.

This clonotype came up many times. This chain joins TRBV7-8 and TRBJ1-4; 7 nucleotides line up with TRBD1. Per the germline V gene, CDR1 is SGHVS and CDR2 is FQNEAQ. J was trimmed by 4 bases and V by 4 bases; bases with no gene match: 3. The CDR3 totals 14 residues. Here the CDR3 DNA reads TGTGCCAGCAGCTCGGGACAGCTTAATGAAAAACTGTTTTTT. It codes for CASSSGQLNEKLFF. The variable domain in full, with the rest retrieved from reference TRBV7-8 and TRBJ1-4, is GAGVSQSPRYKVAKRGQDVALRCDPISGHVSLFWYQQALGQGPEFLTYFQNEAQLDKSGLPSDRFFAERPEGSVSTLKIQRTQQEDSAVYLCASSSGQLNEKLFFGSGTQLSVL.

This clonotype came up many times. The chain carries TRBV11-2 and TRBJ1-5; no firm D call. This CDR3 has 19 residues. Looked up from germline, CDR1 is SGHAT and CDR2 is FQNNGV. The V and J ends lost 2 bases and 3 bases respectively, with 23 bases between them. CDR3: CASSLYLAGRPRFNQPQHF. CDR3 nucleotides: TGTGCCAGCAGCTTATATCTGGCAGGTCGACCGAGATTCAATCAGCCCCAGCATTTT.

There are many counts of this clonotype. The chain joins TRBV10-3 to TRBJ1-6; 8 bases are shared with TRBD1. Losses at the gene ends were 0 bases for V and 11 bases for J; bases not matched to a gene: 12. This CDR3 has 17 residues. Germline loops: CDR1 ENHRY, CDR2 SYGVKD. This chain's CDR3 is CAISESLVQGVGTPLHF. CDR3 coding DNA: TGTGCCATCAGTGAGTCGTTGGTACAGGGGGTTGGGACACCCCTCCACTTT.

The sample holds a few counts of this clonotype. The chain uses TRBV6-6 and TRBJ1-2; tentative D call: TRBD1 (5 bases). The V end was cut by 4 bases, the J end by 3 bases, with 15 bases between. There are 15 residues in the CDR3. Germline V gives CDR1 MNHNY, CDR2 SVGAGI (reference sequence). The CDR3 coding sequence is TGTGCCAGCAGTTCCGTACCGAAGGGGTACTATGGCTACACCTTC. Protein product: CASSSVPKGYYGYTF.

This clonotype was recorded at least ten times. The chain joins TRBV6-5 to TRBJ1-3; D uncertain. V was pared by 0 bases and J by 0 bases, with 15 bases between. Germline V gene lookup returns CDR1 MNHEY and CDR2 SVGAGI. This CDR3 is 18 amino acids long. The CDR3 DNA follows: TGTGCCAGCAGTTACTCGTGGAGCGGGATTAGCTCTGGAAACACCATATATTTT. Its protein is CASSYSWSGISSGNTIYF.

This clonotype occurred many times. The chain is built from TRBV7-6 and TRBJ2-1; the match to TRBD2 covers 7 bases. V dropped 7 bases and J dropped 4; count of bases not matched to a gene: 13. The CDR3 runs to 16 residues. Germline lookup yields CDR1 SGHVS and CDR2 FNYEAQ. CDR3 region: CASTLQVGTTYNEQFF. Written as DNA, the CDR3 is TGTGCCAGCACCCTCCAGGTCGGGACTACATACAATGAGCAGTTCTTC.

This clonotype was observed at least ten times. V usage is TRBV4-3 and J usage is TRBJ1-2; D is ambiguous. Germline values: CDR1 LGHNA, CDR2 YSLEER. V was cut by 4 bases and J by 4 bases, with 13 bases left in between. The CDR3 length is 14 residues. This CDR3 reads CASSPSDTRYGYTF. The DNA of the CDR3 is TGCGCCAGCAGCCCCTCAGATACCCGCTATGGCTACACCTTC.

This clonotype was seen many times. The V gene is TRBV6-5, the J gene TRBJ2-1; 7 nucleotides match TRBD1. Germline trimming cut 7 bases from V and 1 base from J; bases unmatched to any gene: 7. This CDR3 contains 15 residues. CDR1 and CDR2 (germline): MNHEY, SVGAGI. This CDR3 reads CASTRTGPSYNEQFF. As DNA, the CDR3 is TGTGCCAGCACCAGGACAGGACCTTCCTACAATGAGCAGTTCTTC.